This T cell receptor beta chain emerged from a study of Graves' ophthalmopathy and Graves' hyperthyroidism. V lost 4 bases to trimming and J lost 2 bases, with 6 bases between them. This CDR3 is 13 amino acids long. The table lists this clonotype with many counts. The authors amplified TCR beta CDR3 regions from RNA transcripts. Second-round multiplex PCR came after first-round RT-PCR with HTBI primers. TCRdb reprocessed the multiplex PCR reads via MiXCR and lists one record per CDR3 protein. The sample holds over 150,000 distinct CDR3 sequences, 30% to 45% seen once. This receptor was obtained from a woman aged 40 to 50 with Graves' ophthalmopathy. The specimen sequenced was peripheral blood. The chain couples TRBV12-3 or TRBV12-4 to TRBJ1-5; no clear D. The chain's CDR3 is CASSSMGNQPQHF. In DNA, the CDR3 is TGTGCCAGCAGTTCAATGGGCAATCAGCCCCAGCATTTT.